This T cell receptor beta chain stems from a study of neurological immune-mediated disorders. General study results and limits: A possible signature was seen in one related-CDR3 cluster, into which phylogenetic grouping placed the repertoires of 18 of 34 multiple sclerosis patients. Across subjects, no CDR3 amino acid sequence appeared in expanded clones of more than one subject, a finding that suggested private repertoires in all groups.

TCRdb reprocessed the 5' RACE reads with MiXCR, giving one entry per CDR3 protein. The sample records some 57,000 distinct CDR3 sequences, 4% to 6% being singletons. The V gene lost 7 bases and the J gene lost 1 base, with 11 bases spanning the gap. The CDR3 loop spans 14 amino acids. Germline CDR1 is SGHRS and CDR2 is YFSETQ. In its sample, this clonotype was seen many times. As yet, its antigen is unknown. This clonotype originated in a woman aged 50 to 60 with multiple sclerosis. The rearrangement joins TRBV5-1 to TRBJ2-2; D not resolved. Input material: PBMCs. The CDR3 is CASQRLQNTGELFF. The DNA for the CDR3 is TGCGCCAGCCAACGACTCCAGAACACCGGGGAGCTGTTTTTT.